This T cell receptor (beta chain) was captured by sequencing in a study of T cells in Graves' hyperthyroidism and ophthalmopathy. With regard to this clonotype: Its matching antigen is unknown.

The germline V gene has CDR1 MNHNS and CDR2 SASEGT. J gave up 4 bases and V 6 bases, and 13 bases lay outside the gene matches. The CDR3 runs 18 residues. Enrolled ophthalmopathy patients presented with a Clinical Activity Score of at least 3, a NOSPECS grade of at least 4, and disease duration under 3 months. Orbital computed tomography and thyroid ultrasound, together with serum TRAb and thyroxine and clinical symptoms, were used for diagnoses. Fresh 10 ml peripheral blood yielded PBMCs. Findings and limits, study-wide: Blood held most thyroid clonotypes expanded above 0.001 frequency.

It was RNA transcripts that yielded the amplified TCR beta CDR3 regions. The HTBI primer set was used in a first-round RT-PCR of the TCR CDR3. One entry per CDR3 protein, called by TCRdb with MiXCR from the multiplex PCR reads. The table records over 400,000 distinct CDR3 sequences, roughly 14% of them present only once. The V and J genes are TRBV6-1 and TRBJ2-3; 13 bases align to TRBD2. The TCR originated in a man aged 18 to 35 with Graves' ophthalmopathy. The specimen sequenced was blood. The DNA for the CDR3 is TGTGCCAGCAGCCCTACTAGCGGGGGGGCCGTTTGGGCAGATACGCAGTATTTT. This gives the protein CASSPTSGGAVWADTQYF.